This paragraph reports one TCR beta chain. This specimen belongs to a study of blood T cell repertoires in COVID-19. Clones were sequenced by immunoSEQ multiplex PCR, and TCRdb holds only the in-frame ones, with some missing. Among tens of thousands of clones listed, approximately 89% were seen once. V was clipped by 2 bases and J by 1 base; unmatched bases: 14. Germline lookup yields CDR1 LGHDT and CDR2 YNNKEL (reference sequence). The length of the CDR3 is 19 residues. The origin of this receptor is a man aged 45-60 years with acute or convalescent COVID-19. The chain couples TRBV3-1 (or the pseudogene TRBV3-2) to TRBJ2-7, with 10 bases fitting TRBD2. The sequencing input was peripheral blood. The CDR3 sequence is CASSQYPLQRGGRSYEQYV. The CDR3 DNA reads TGTGCCAGCAGCCAATACCCCTTGCAGCGGGGGGGGAGGTCCTACGAGCAGTACGTC.